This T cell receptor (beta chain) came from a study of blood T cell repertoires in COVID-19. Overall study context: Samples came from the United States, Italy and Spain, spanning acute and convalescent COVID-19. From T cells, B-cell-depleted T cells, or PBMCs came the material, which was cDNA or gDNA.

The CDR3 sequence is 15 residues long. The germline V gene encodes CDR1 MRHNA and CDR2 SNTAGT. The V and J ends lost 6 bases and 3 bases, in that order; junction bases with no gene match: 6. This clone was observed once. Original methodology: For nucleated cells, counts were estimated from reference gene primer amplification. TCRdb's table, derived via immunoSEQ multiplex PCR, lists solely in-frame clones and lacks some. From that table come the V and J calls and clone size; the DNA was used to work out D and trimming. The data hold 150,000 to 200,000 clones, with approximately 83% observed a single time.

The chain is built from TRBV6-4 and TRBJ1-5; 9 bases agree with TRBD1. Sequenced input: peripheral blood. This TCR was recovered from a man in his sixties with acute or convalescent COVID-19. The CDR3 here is CASSQDRGINQPQHF. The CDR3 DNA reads TGTGCCAGCAGCCAGGACAGGGGAATCAATCAGCCCCAGCATTTT.